This TCR beta chain was sequenced during a study of T cell repertoires and Cas9 in healthy adults. Looking at the study overall: Multi-effector potency, cytotoxicity and lineage were assessed in SpCas9-reactive CD4 and CD8 T cells.

The CDR3 sequence is 13 residues long. V was trimmed by 6 bases and J by 0 bases, leaving 6 bases between them. Germline CDR1 and CDR2: SNHLY and FYNNEI. Data came from immunoSEQ multiplex PCR; TCRdb stores just in-frame clones and leaves some out. The data contain about 14,000 clones, roughly 89% of them singletons. A word on this clone: Its antigen remains unidentified.

Notes on the study in general: In vitro, SpCas9-reactive Tregs were reported to curb effector T cell proliferation and function.

The gene calls are TRBV2 and TRBJ1-3; a possible D gene is TRBD1 (5 bases). This TCR was recovered from a human donor in good health. Input material: Tregs (CD4+, CD25+, CD127-, CD137-, CD154-) from PBMCs; culture status not recorded. The CDR3 region has the DNA TGTGCCAGCAGAGGACACTCTGGAAACACCATATATTTT. Its protein product is CASRGHSGNTIYF.